This TCR beta chain was retrieved from a study of circulating CD8 cells and anti-PD-1 response in melanoma. Study information: Complete or partial response defined responders; stable or progressive disease, non-responders.

Trimming cost V 4 bases and J 2 bases, with 18 bases left between them. The length of the CDR3 is 16 residues. The V gene's germline CDR1 is SGHDN and CDR2 FVKESK. By frequency in the sample, this clonotype is hyperexpanded (1% or more). TCR libraries were prepared from around 14 ng of total RNA with the QIAseq Immune Repertoire TCR panel. TCRdb reanalysed the reads using MiXCR and keeps one entry per CDR3 protein. Here the sample spans about 180 distinct CDR3 sequences, around 7.9% being singletons. Sorting of live CD3+CD8+TCRalphabeta+ cells by PD-1 and/or TIGIT gave four subsets. V usage is TRBV14 and J usage is TRBJ2-7; D gene ambiguous. The sequencing here drew on CD8+ T cells from PBMCs, taken at baseline or after one month of anti-PD-1 therapy (not recorded which). This sequence originates from a human donor with melanoma. CDR3 loop: CASSLLDKKIAYEQYF. DNA for the CDR3: TGTGCCAGCAGCCTGCTGGATAAGAAAATAGCCTACGAGCAGTACTTC.